A selection of T cell receptor beta chains follows, all from one sample in a study of blood T cells in healthy people across ages. TCRdb used MiXCR to reprocess the 5' RACE reads, holding one entry per CDR3 protein. The table has some 930,000 distinct CDR3 sequences, about 29% seen once; the top ten hold 10%. The sample was also reused in another study, on T cells of mothers and their children.

The sequencing input was blood. These receptors came from a woman between 40 and 50 years old in good health. Each CDR3 is given with its conserved first and last residue. Each record gives: clone size, D gene, V gene, J gene, CDR3 protein, CDR3 DNA. D genes are given only for firm matches. Size tells how often a clone was seen (once, few, many) or the class of an expanded clone, and some rows leave it out.

clone_size: few
d_call: -
v_call: TRBV4-1
j_call: TRBJ2-3
cdr3_aa: CASSYMNGTQYF
cdr3_nt: TGCGCCAGCAGCTACATGAACGGTACGCAGTATTTT

clone_size: few
d_call: -
v_call: TRBV20-1
j_call: TRBJ2-3
cdr3_aa: CSAGQGMADTQYF
cdr3_nt: TGCAGTGCAGGGCAGGGGATGGCAGATACGCAGTATTTT

clone_size: few
d_call: TRBD2
v_call: TRBV20-1
j_call: TRBJ2-5
cdr3_aa: CSESGTSGGETQYF
cdr3_nt: TGCAGTGAAAGCGGGACTAGCGGGGGAGAGACCCAGTACTTC

clone_size: -
d_call: TRBD2
v_call: TRBV5-1
j_call: TRBJ2-1
cdr3_aa: CASSHEGTSGGARYNEQFF
cdr3_nt: TGCGCCAGCAGCCATGAAGGGACTAGCGGGGGGGCAAGATACAATGAGCAGTTCTTC

clone_size: -
d_call: -
v_call: TRBV20-1
j_call: TRBJ1-4
cdr3_aa: CSARQDPSEKLFF
cdr3_nt: TGCAGTGCTAGACAGGACCCCAGTGAAAAACTGTTTTTT

clone_size: -
d_call: -
v_call: TRBV28
j_call: TRBJ1-2
cdr3_aa: CASSLSQARYGYTF
cdr3_nt: TGTGCCAGCAGTCTATCCCAGGCCCGGTATGGCTACACCTTC

clone_size: -
d_call: -
v_call: TRBV4-3
j_call: TRBJ2-3
cdr3_aa: CASSPLGGGEGSSTDTQYF
cdr3_nt: TGCGCCAGCAGCCCCCTTGGAGGGGGGGAAGGTTCAAGCACAGATACGCAGTATTTT

clone_size: -
d_call: -
v_call: TRBV10-2
j_call: TRBJ2-7
cdr3_aa: CASRIGGFTYEQYF
cdr3_nt: TGCGCCAGCAGAATAGGGGGATTCACCTACGAGCAGTACTTC

clone_size: -
d_call: -
v_call: TRBV28
j_call: TRBJ1-2
cdr3_aa: CASSPTLLGGAGYDYTF
cdr3_nt: TGTGCCAGCAGTCCCACCTTGTTGGGGGGCGCGGGCTATGACTACACCTTC

clone_size: many
d_call: TRBD2
v_call: TRBV12-3/TRBV12-4
j_call: TRBJ2-5
cdr3_aa: CASSPGGSLGYQETQYF
cdr3_nt: TGTGCCAGCAGTCCGGGGGGGAGTCTCGGGTACCAAGAGACCCAGTACTTC

clone_size: few
d_call: -
v_call: TRBV5-1
j_call: TRBJ2-3
cdr3_aa: CASSTTTNTDTQYF
cdr3_nt: TGCGCCAGCAGCACGACGACTAACACAGATACGCAGTATTTT

clone_size: few
d_call: -
v_call: TRBV6-1
j_call: TRBJ2-5
cdr3_aa: CASSEGLNRFGQSGETQYF
cdr3_nt: TGTGCCAGCAGCGAGGGATTGAACAGGTTCGGCCAGTCGGGAGAGACCCAGTACTTC

clone_size: many
d_call: -
v_call: TRBV10-3
j_call: TRBJ2-7
cdr3_aa: CAISPRGPYEQYF
cdr3_nt: TGTGCCATCAGCCCCAGGGGTCCCTACGAGCAGTACTTC

clone_size: few
d_call: -
v_call: TRBV5-1
j_call: TRBJ1-1
cdr3_aa: CASSTVGNTEAFF
cdr3_nt: TGCGCCAGCAGCACGGTTGGGAACACTGAAGCTTTCTTT

clone_size: few
d_call: -
v_call: TRBV29-1
j_call: TRBJ1-2
cdr3_aa: CSGVIGGADGYTF
cdr3_nt: TGCAGCGGGGTTATCGGGGGCGCGGATGGCTACACCTTC

clone_size: -
d_call: TRBD1
v_call: TRBV12-3/TRBV12-4
j_call: TRBJ1-5
cdr3_aa: CASRRQGVQPRHF
cdr3_nt: TGTGCCAGCAGAAGACAGGGGGTTCAGCCCCGGCATTTT

clone_size: few
d_call: -
v_call: TRBV4-1
j_call: TRBJ1-2
cdr3_aa: CASSQAGGASNYGYTF
cdr3_nt: TGCGCCAGCAGCCAAGCGGGGGGAGCCTCTAACTATGGCTACACCTTC

clone_size: -
d_call: -
v_call: TRBV5-1
j_call: TRBJ2-1
cdr3_aa: CASTPEQGRPNEQFF
cdr3_nt: TGCGCCAGCACCCCGGAGCAGGGGAGGCCCAATGAGCAGTTCTTC

clone_size: few
d_call: TRBD1
v_call: TRBV7-8
j_call: TRBJ1-1
cdr3_aa: CASSLTGGAEAFF
cdr3_nt: TGTGCCAGCAGCTTGACAGGGGGAGCTGAAGCTTTCTTT

clone_size: -
d_call: -
v_call: TRBV19
j_call: TRBJ1-2
cdr3_aa: CASSKQEVGYGYTF
cdr3_nt: TGTGCCAGTAGTAAACAGGAAGTTGGCTATGGCTACACCTTC

clone_size: -
d_call: -
v_call: TRBV3-1
j_call: TRBJ2-5
cdr3_aa: CASSHYTLQETQYF
cdr3_nt: TGTGCCAGCAGCCACTACACTCTCCAAGAGACCCAGTACTTC

clone_size: few
d_call: -
v_call: TRBV2
j_call: TRBJ2-2
cdr3_aa: CATSESSNTGELFF
cdr3_nt: TGTGCCACCTCCGAAAGCAGCAACACCGGGGAGCTGTTTTTT

clone_size: -
d_call: -
v_call: TRBV7-2
j_call: TRBJ2-1
cdr3_aa: CAGSLGGTASYNEQFF
cdr3_nt: TGTGCCGGCAGCTTAGGTGGGACTGCCTCCTACAATGAGCAGTTCTTC

clone_size: -
d_call: -
v_call: TRBV19
j_call: TRBJ1-5
cdr3_aa: CASSPHRGNQPQHF
cdr3_nt: TGTGCCAGTAGTCCTCACAGGGGCAATCAGCCCCAGCATTTT

clone_size: few
d_call: -
v_call: TRBV28
j_call: TRBJ2-1
cdr3_aa: CASRVPGLYNEQFF
cdr3_nt: TGTGCCAGCAGAGTGCCGGGACTTTACAATGAGCAGTTCTTC

clone_size: -
d_call: TRBD1
v_call: TRBV6-6
j_call: TRBJ2-1
cdr3_aa: CASISPGQGVYEQFF
cdr3_nt: TGTGCCAGCATTTCACCGGGACAGGGGGTATATGAGCAGTTCTTC

clone_size: few
d_call: -
v_call: TRBV6-2/TRBV6-3
j_call: TRBJ1-5
cdr3_aa: CASSYSMVQSQPQHF
cdr3_nt: TGTGCCAGCAGTTACTCTATGGTCCAATCCCAGCCCCAGCATTTT

clone_size: few
d_call: -
v_call: TRBV2
j_call: TRBJ2-7
cdr3_aa: CASILTESSYNEQYF
cdr3_nt: TGTGCCAGCATTCTGACAGAAAGCTCCTACAATGAGCAGTACTTC

clone_size: -
d_call: TRBD2
v_call: TRBV30
j_call: TRBJ2-5
cdr3_aa: CAWRLAGEETQYF
cdr3_nt: TGTGCCTGGAGACTAGCGGGGGAAGAGACCCAGTACTTC

clone_size: -
d_call: TRBD1
v_call: TRBV7-9
j_call: TRBJ1-4
cdr3_aa: CASSLTGAREKLFF
cdr3_nt: TGTGCCAGCAGCCTAACAGGGGCTCGTGAAAAACTGTTTTTT

clone_size: -
d_call: TRBD2
v_call: TRBV20-1
j_call: TRBJ2-3
cdr3_aa: CSAAGLAGGMSTDTQYF
cdr3_nt: TGCAGTGCAGCGGGACTAGCGGGGGGAATGTCCACAGATACGCAGTATTTT

clone_size: many
d_call: TRBD2
v_call: TRBV10-3
j_call: TRBJ2-7
cdr3_aa: CAISDSPGGDEQYF
cdr3_nt: TGTGCCATCAGTGATTCCCCGGGGGGGGACGAGCAGTACTTC

clone_size: few
d_call: TRBD1
v_call: TRBV9
j_call: TRBJ2-7
cdr3_aa: CASSVEGQGGSEQYF
cdr3_nt: TGTGCCAGCAGCGTAGAGGGACAGGGGGGTAGCGAGCAGTACTTC

clone_size: -
d_call: TRBD1
v_call: TRBV28
j_call: TRBJ2-7
cdr3_aa: CASSYRGLRTYEQYF
cdr3_nt: TGTGCCAGCAGTTACAGGGGTCTGCGGACCTACGAGCAGTACTTC

clone_size: -
d_call: -
v_call: TRBV27
j_call: TRBJ2-2
cdr3_aa: CASSPGQVTGELFF
cdr3_nt: TGTGCCAGCAGTCCTGGACAAGTCACCGGGGAGCTGTTTTTT

clone_size: few
d_call: TRBD1
v_call: TRBV20-1
j_call: TRBJ2-1
cdr3_aa: CSASIWDRPTYNEQFF
cdr3_nt: TGCAGTGCTAGCATTTGGGACAGGCCTACTTACAATGAGCAGTTCTTC